Listed below are T cell receptor beta chains from one sample, sequenced in a study of T-cell memory formation after mild COVID-19. TCRdb re-called the 5' RACE reads with MiXCR, one entry per CDR3 protein. The sample gives fewer than 700,000 distinct CDR3 sequences, less than 25% of which show up once; roughly 8.1% is in the top ten. The specimen sequenced was PBMCs or a T cell subset sorted from them (not recorded which). These receptors were collected from an adult woman who had mild COVID-19 (a few samples of this study predate the infection). Cell type and time point are not known. Both conserved end residues are part of each CDR3. D genes are given only for firm matches. Not all rows give a size; the values are once, few, many and, for expanded clones, a class.

abundance	d_gene	j_gene	v_gene	CDR3aa	CDR3nt
few	TRBD1	TRBJ2-7	TRBV29-1	CSAKMTGSSYEQYF	TGCAGCGCCAAGATGACAGGGAGCTCCTACGAGCAGTACTTC
once	TRBD1	TRBJ1-4	TRBV12-3/TRBV12-4	CASSLGPGQGAPGEKLFF	TGTGCCAGCAGTTTAGGACCGGGACAGGGGGCCCCGGGCGAAAAACTGTTTTTT
few	TRBD1	TRBJ1-1	TRBV6-6	CASSRDRAATEAFF	TGTGCCAGCAGCCGAGACAGGGCGGCCACTGAAGCTTTCTTT
few	TRBD1	TRBJ2-5	TRBV4-2	CASSQADRGSQETQYF	TGTGCCAGCAGCCAGGCTGACAGGGGCAGCCAAGAGACCCAGTACTTC
NA	NA	TRBJ2-1	TRBV2	CASSEAWRLGLAEQFF	TGTGCCAGCAGTGAAGCGTGGCGGCTAGGACTCGCTGAGCAGTTCTTC
NA	NA	TRBJ1-1	TRBV24-1	CATSDPMRDEAFF	TGTGCCACCAGTGACCCGATGCGGGACGAAGCTTTCTTT
NA	TRBD1	TRBJ1-5	TRBV5-8	CASSLAGTGFQPQHF	TGTGCCAGCAGCTTGGCCGGGACAGGGTTTCAGCCCCAGCATTTT
NA	TRBD1	TRBJ2-7	TRBV10-3	CAISDPRRGNEQYF	TGTGCCATCAGTGACCCTCGCAGGGGGAACGAGCAGTACTTC
few	TRBD2	TRBJ2-7	TRBV2	CASSDPGRVSYEQYF	TGTGCCAGCAGTGATCCGGGGAGGGTATCCTACGAGCAGTACTTC
many	TRBD2	TRBJ2-3	TRBV5-1	CASSKIAGTPTDTQYF	TGCGCCAGCAGTAAGATAGCGGGGACACCCACAGATACGCAGTATTTT
few	TRBD2	TRBJ2-3	TRBV4-3	CASRGGLGEVFTDTQYF	TGCGCCAGCAGGGGGGGACTAGGGGAGGTCTTCACAGATACGCAGTATTTT
few	NA	TRBJ2-3	TRBV30	CAWSGAVVSTDTQYF	TGTGCCTGGAGTGGAGCCGTGGTTAGCACAGATACGCAGTATTTT
NA	NA	TRBJ1-2	TRBV7-9	CASSLDPPGEYYGYTF	TGTGCCAGCAGCTTAGATCCCCCGGGGGAATACTATGGCTACACCTTC
NA	NA	TRBJ2-3	TRBV12-3/TRBV12-4	CASSQTTTQYF	TGTGCCAGCAGCCAAACTACGACGCAGTATTTT
many	TRBD2	TRBJ2-3	TRBV15	CATSREAGVRDTQYF	TGTGCCACCAGCAGAGAGGCGGGAGTCAGAGATACGCAGTATTTT
NA	NA	TRBJ2-7	TRBV18	CASSPSSQGGYEQYF	TGTGCCAGCTCACCATCGTCCCAGGGAGGCTACGAGCAGTACTTC
many	NA	TRBJ2-1	TRBV6-2/TRBV6-3	CASSYYGAGRELEQFF	TGTGCCAGCAGTTACTACGGGGCGGGAAGGGAATTGGAGCAGTTCTTC
NA	NA	TRBJ2-4	TRBV12-3/TRBV12-4	CASSFYGGAKNIQYF	TGTGCCAGCAGTTTTTATGGGGGGGCCAAAAACATTCAGTACTTC
NA	TRBD2	TRBJ2-3	TRBV12-3/TRBV12-4	CASSLIRGAGGPTDTQYF	TGTGCCAGCAGTTTAATACGAGGAGCGGGAGGCCCCACAGATACGCAGTATTTT
NA	NA	TRBJ1-2	TRBV20-1	CSASENRDYYGYTF	TGCAGTGCTAGTGAGAACAGGGACTACTATGGCTACACCTTC
few	TRBD2	TRBJ2-1	TRBV27	CASSLRAGVSYNEQFF	TGTGCCAGCAGTTTAAGGGCGGGGGTCTCCTACAATGAGCAGTTCTTC
few	TRBD1	TRBJ2-5	TRBV18	CASSPRQGVIKTQYF	TGTGCCAGCTCACCTCGACAGGGGGTTATAAAGACCCAGTACTTC
few	TRBD2	TRBJ2-7	TRBV11-2	CASSPGTSGGGEQYF	TGTGCCAGCAGCCCTGGGACTAGCGGGGGGGGCGAGCAGTACTTC
few	NA	TRBJ2-3	TRBV20-1	CSARLMDTQYF	TGCAGTGCTAGACTCATGGATACGCAGTATTTT
NA	TRBD1	TRBJ2-3	TRBV12-3/TRBV12-4	CASSQQGPGYF	TGTGCCAGCAGCCAACAGGGGCCGGGGTATTTT
few	NA	TRBJ1-2	TRBV12-3/TRBV12-4	CASNAQGSYGYTF	TGTGCCAGCAATGCACAGGGCTCCTATGGCTACACCTTC
few	NA	TRBJ2-5	TRBV7-9	CASSLDTAQETQYF	TGTGCCAGCAGCTTAGATACAGCCCAAGAGACCCAGTACTTC
NA	TRBD1	TRBJ1-1	TRBV7-9	CASSSRDRTGSNTEAFF	TGTGCCAGCAGCTCTCGGGATAGGACAGGATCGAACACTGAAGCTTTCTTT
few	TRBD1	TRBJ2-7	TRBV3-1	CASSQDGGQESHEQYF	TGTGCCAGCAGCCAAGATGGGGGACAGGAGTCCCACGAGCAGTACTTC
few	NA	TRBJ1-6	TRBV12-3/TRBV12-4	CASSYNNSPLHF	TGTGCCAGCAGCTACAATAATTCACCCCTCCACTTT
many	TRBD1	TRBJ1-1	TRBV4-2	CASSPRQGANTEAFF	TGTGCCAGCAGCCCTAGACAGGGGGCAAACACTGAAGCTTTCTTT
NA	NA	TRBJ2-7	TRBV19	CASSIALQGYEQYF	TGTGCCAGTAGTATAGCCCTACAGGGCTACGAGCAGTACTTC
few	NA	TRBJ2-5	TRBV20-1	CSGIRDTGVQETQYF	TGCAGTGGAATCCGGGACACTGGGGTCCAAGAGACCCAGTACTTC
NA	NA	TRBJ2-2	TRBV4-1	CASSQDGEGNTGELFF	TGCGCCAGCAGCCAAGATGGGGAAGGGAACACCGGGGAGCTGTTTTTT
few	TRBD1	TRBJ2-2	TRBV20-1	CSARDRDGVGGNTGELFF	TGCAGTGCTAGAGACCGAGATGGCGTAGGGGGCAACACCGGGGAGCTGTTTTTT
few	TRBD1	TRBJ1-5	TRBV7-9	CASSLVRQGHQPQHF	TGTGCCAGCAGCTTAGTGAGACAGGGCCATCAGCCCCAGCATTTT
NA	NA	TRBJ2-1	TRBV4-2	CASSQTRSLASNEQFF	TGTGCCAGCAGCCAAACAAGGTCTCTAGCGTCCAATGAGCAGTTCTTC
few	TRBD1	TRBJ2-5	TRBV4-1	CASSQEQGALRETQYF	TGCGCCAGCAGCCAAGAACAGGGGGCGTTGAGAGAGACCCAGTACTTC
few	NA	TRBJ1-1	TRBV12-3/TRBV12-4	CASSNAEAGYIAFF	TGTGCCAGCAGTAACGCCGAGGCAGGGTACATCGCTTTCTTT
NA	NA	TRBJ2-7	TRBV6-2/TRBV6-3	CASSFYQGAYEQYF	TGTGCCAGCAGTTTCTACCAGGGTGCCTACGAGCAGTACTTC
NA	NA	TRBJ1-1	TRBV9	CASSVAPGGGYSEAFF	TGTGCCAGCAGCGTCGCCCCCGGGGGAGGGTACTCTGAAGCTTTCTTT
few	TRBD2	TRBJ2-5	TRBV6-1	CASSEGGGQETQYF	TGTGCCAGCAGTGAAGGCGGGGGACAAGAGACCCAGTACTTC
NA	TRBD1	TRBJ1-1	TRBV12-3/TRBV12-4	CASSSLQGGNTEAFF	TGTGCCAGCAGTTCCCTTCAGGGGGGGAACACTGAAGCTTTCTTT
NA	NA	TRBJ2-1	TRBV20-1	CSARGPPYNEQFF	TGCAGTGCTAGAGGTCCGCCCTACAATGAGCAGTTCTTC
few	NA	TRBJ2-6	TRBV7-3	CASSSGPDSGANVLTF	TGTGCCAGCAGTTCCGGACCCGACTCTGGGGCCAACGTCCTGACTTTC
few	NA	TRBJ2-7	TRBV4-2	CASSQDLQLYEQYF	TGTGCCAGCAGCCAAGATTTACAACTCTACGAGCAGTACTTC
few	TRBD1	TRBJ1-1	TRBV7-3	CASSLTGQPNTEAFF	TGTGCCAGCAGCTTAACGGGACAGCCGAACACTGAAGCTTTCTTT
NA	TRBD1	TRBJ1-2	TRBV7-9	CASRDTGGWSCYTF	TGTGCCAGCAGAGATACAGGGGGCTGGAGTTGCTACACCTTC
NA	TRBD2	TRBJ2-7	TRBV5-1	CASSMGRLAGGHSYEQYF	TGCGCCAGCAGCATGGGACGACTAGCGGGGGGGCACTCGTACGAGCAGTACTTC
NA	NA	TRBJ2-2	TRBV7-2	CASSFFSSTNTGELFF	TGTGCCAGCAGCTTTTTTTCGTCGACGAACACCGGGGAGCTGTTTTTT
NA	NA	TRBJ2-7	TRBV6-6	CASSRSANEQYF	TGTGCCAGTAGTCGAAGTGCTAACGAGCAGTACTTC
NA	TRBD1	TRBJ2-6	TRBV24-1	CATSPGQGASGANVLTF	TGTGCCACCAGCCCGGGACAGGGGGCGTCTGGGGCCAACGTCCTGACTTTC
NA	NA	TRBJ2-5	TRBV24-1	CATSSWSPETQYF	TGTGCCACCAGTTCCTGGAGCCCCGAGACCCAGTACTTC
NA	NA	TRBJ2-7	TRBV5-1	CASSLGGTVYYEQYF	TGCGCCAGCAGCTTGGGTGGGACTGTATACTACGAGCAGTACTTC